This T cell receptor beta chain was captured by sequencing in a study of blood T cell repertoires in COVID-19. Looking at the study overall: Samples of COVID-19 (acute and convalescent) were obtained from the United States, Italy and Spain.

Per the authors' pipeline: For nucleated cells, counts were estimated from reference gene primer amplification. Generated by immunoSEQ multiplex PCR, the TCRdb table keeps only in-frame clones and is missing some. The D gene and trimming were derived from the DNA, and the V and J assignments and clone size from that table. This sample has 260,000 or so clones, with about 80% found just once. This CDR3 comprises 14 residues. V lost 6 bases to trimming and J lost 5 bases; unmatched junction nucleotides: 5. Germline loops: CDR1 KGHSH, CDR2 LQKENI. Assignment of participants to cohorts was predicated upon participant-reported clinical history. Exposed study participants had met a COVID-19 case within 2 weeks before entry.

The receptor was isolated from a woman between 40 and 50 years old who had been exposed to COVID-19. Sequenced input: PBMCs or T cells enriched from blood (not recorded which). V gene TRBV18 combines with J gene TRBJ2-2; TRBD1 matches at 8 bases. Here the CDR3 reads CASSDRVRTGELFF. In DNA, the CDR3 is TGTGCCAGCTCGGACAGGGTGAGAACCGGGGAGCTGTTTTTT.